This T cell receptor (beta chain) was sequenced for a study of Graves' ophthalmopathy and Graves' hyperthyroidism (dated by TCRdb to the late 2010s). Study-level background: Hyperthyroidism was considered stable if no progression to ophthalmopathy occurred within 18 months of follow-up. The study used signatures of the TCR beta repertoire to tell Graves' ophthalmopathy apart from Graves' hyperthyroidism and to predict which patients would progress to ophthalmopathy. In total, 135 blood samples were TCR-sequenced: fewer than 50 ophthalmopathy, over 70 hyperthyroidism and roughly 17 hyperthyroidism-to-ophthalmopathy patients. To explore V-J signatures that distinguish ophthalmopathy from hyperthyroidism, a discovery set of about a hundred patients was enrolled, made up of more than 40 with ophthalmopathy and around 57 with stable hyperthyroidism. For independent validation, a separate cohort was made up of approximately 18 hyperthyroidism patients plus 17 patients who later progressed from hyperthyroidism to ophthalmopathy. In a handful of hyperthyroidism patients, the T-cell repertoires found in thyroid tissue were compared with those found in blood. Following sampling, methimazole starting at 30 mg daily was administered to hyperthyroidism patients, and high-dose intravenous methylprednisolone was administered to ophthalmopathy patients. The full study reports these points: Most expanded thyroid clonotypes with a frequency above 0.001 also appeared in blood, which suggests that blood repertoires may reflect the immune response in the thyroid. In cross-validation, the 13-signature model distinguished ophthalmopathy from stable hyperthyroidism with about 89% sensitivity and 81% to 82% specificity, while in the test set the corresponding values were about 80% and 75%. In validation, the model predicted ophthalmopathy progression with over 60% sensitivity and 72.22% specificity; more than ten predicted patients were CT-confirmed with GO in a median of 6.5 months. No statistical method was used to set the sample size in advance, and the investigators knew which group each participant was assigned to.

This clonotype has ten or more counts. Its antigen is currently not known. There are no base qualities to consult, and no much larger clone falls within one base. Patients with hyperthyroidism were aged 18 to 65 years, had been newly diagnosed, and had a disease duration of less than 2 months. Patients with other autoimmune diseases, uncontrolled infections, pregnancy or lactation were excluded from the study. Clinical symptoms, serum thyroxine, TRAb, thyroid ultrasound and orbital computed tomography were used for diagnosis. Total RNA was extracted using Trizol reagent, and RNA quality was checked on an Agilent 2100 Bioanalyzer. For repertoire sequencing, TCR beta CDR3 regions were amplified from RNA transcripts. A first-round RT-PCR used HTBI primers with the Qiagen OneStep RT-PCR kit, followed by a second-round multiplex PCR, size selection and purification. The libraries underwent paired-end sequencing with 100 bp reads on an Illumina HiSeq2000. The paper's data handling went like this. SOAPnuke was used for read processing, and reads with adapters, uncalled bases, a mean Phred below 15, or no exact constant-primer or identifier match were discarded. COPE v1.2.5 was used to merge the high-quality paired reads. Each unique nucleotide sequence was treated as a clonotype, and MiTCR v1.1 was used to align the clonotypes to the IMGT TRB V, D and J references. Only V-J combinations with frequency above 0.0001 were analysed, covering approximately 99% of repertoires. For each V-J combination, a TCR clonal expansion and chaos score was defined as F50 clonal expansion divided by the chaos observed in the TCRdist matrix. Welch's t-statistics and random forest were used to narrow the features down to more than 10 V-J combinations, which were then fed into a naive Bayes classifier. Thyroid-blood repertoire similarity was quantified with the Morisita-Horn index. TCRdb redid the processing of the public reads, applying fastp at Q25 and MiXCR, and retained in-frame beta chains. A single entry per CDR3 protein holds the most common genes and DNA from its merged rows. The V and J calls and clone size are TCRdb's, not the authors'. This sample gives over a million distinct CDR3 sequences in total; around a third of them show up just once. Jointly, the top ten make up roughly 11% of the sample.

The clonotype comes from an adult man with Graves' hyperthyroidism. The sequencing input was peripheral blood or thyroid tissue (not recorded which).

For the CDR3, the sequence is CARKEKLFF. The DNA is TGTGCCAGGAAGGAAAAACTGTTTTTT. The sequence joins TRBV6-1 to TRBJ1-4; a confident D gene designation cannot be given. Relative to germline, V is 9 bases shorter and J is 8 bases shorter, with 4 bases between their ends. CDR1 and CDR2, per the germline V gene, are MNHNS and SASEGT. Taken from cysteine to phenylalanine, the CDR3 has 9 residues. Here the CDR3 DNA is all that survives: 27 bases in frame from base 1.